The 25 T cell receptor beta chains below were found in one sample sequenced in a study of CD8 T cells in Susac syndrome. Random hexamers served to reverse transcribe roughly 0.5 to 1 ug RNA. TCRdb analysed the immunoSEQ multiplex PCR reads with MiXCR anew, one entry per CDR3 protein. This sample has roughly 80,000 distinct CDR3 sequences; roughly 94% occur once, and the top ten carry 0.25% to 0.3%. The sequencing input was CD8+ T cells from PBMCs. Source of these receptors: a human donor in good health.

This sequence joins TRBV15 and TRBJ2-5, with a possible D match to TRBD2 (5 bases). Trimming took 2 bases from V and 2 from J, leaving 9 bases between them. This CDR3 has 14 residues. CDR1 is LNHNV and CDR2 is YYDKDF in the germline V gene (reference sequence). The CDR3 sequence: CATSRRTLQETQYF. DNA of the CDR3: TGTGCCACCAGCAGACGGACTCTACAAGAGACCCAGTACTTC.

The J gene is TRBJ1-1, the V gene TRBV6-2 or TRBV6-3; 10 bases align to TRBD1. After removal of 6 bases from V and 3 bases from J, the junction contained 10 bases not matched to a gene. CDR1 is MNHEY, CDR2 SVGEGT, per germline. This CDR3 comprises 16 residues. The CDR3 here is CASSGSRDRGHTEAFF. The CDR3 bases are TGTGCCAGCAGCGGAAGCCGGGACAGGGGACACACTGAAGCTTTCTTT.

This chain connects TRBV29-1 to TRBJ1-4; possible D gene TRBD1, 5 bases. The germline V gene has CDR1 SQVTM and CDR2 ANQGSEA. The CDR3 length is 14 residues. V was clipped by 4 bases and J by 5 bases, with 14 bases between them. CDR3 sequence reads: CSVGRDGQNEKLFF. The CDR3 bases are TGCAGCGTTGGGCGGGACGGACAAAATGAAAAACTGTTTTTT.

The chain employs TRBV29-1 and TRBJ2-3, with D perhaps TRBD1 (6 bases). The CDR3 consists of 14 residues. CDR1 is SQVTM, CDR2 ANQGSEA, per germline. V dropped 4 bases and J dropped 9 bases, with 20 bases sitting between them. The CDR3 loop reads CSVGGTGYEGTQYF. CDR3 nucleotides: TGCAGCGTTGGGGGTACAGGGTATGAAGGGACGCAGTATTTT.

The chain recombines TRBV4-2 with TRBJ1-5; D is undetermined. V was cut by 1 base and J by 6 bases, with 13 bases left in between. Per germline, CDR1 LGHNA and CDR2 YNFKEQ. There are 15 residues in the CDR3. DNA of the CDR3: TGTGCCAGCAGCCAAGCTGAGGGTCCCGCTCAGCCCCAGCATTTT. Translation gives CASSQAEGPAQPQHF.

The J gene is TRBJ2-2, the V gene TRBV12-3 or TRBV12-4; 8 bases are a match to TRBD1. After removal of 3 bases from V and 6 bases from J, the junction contained 9 bases not matched to a gene. The CDR3 runs to 16 residues. The CDR3 loop is CASSFGQTGAAGELFF. DNA for the CDR3: TGTGCCAGCAGTTTCGGCCAGACAGGGGCGGCCGGGGAGCTGTTTTTT.

About this clonotype itself: Its ends do not fully match the called genes, so a read error is possible. This chain connects TRBV7-6 to TRBJ2-3, with 10 bases matching TRBD2. The V gene's germline CDR1 is SGHVS and CDR2 FNYEAQ. CDR3 length: 14 residues. CDR3 residues: CASSLAGEGDTQYF. The DNA for the CDR3 is TGTGCCAGCAGCCTAGCGGGGGAGGGAGATACGCAGTATTTT. Using reference TRBV7-6 and TRBJ2-3 for the parts outside the CDR3, the full variable domain is GAGVSQSPRYKVTKRGQDVALRCDPISGHVSLYWYRQALGQGPEFLTYFNYEAQQDKSGLPNDRFSAERPEGSISTLTIQRTEQRDSAMYRCASSLAGEGDTQYFGPGTRLTVL.

The V call is TRBV9, the J call TRBJ1-4; D unclear. The CDR3 extends over 16 amino acids. Germline loops: CDR1 SGDLS, CDR2 YYNGEE. The V and J ends lost 4 bases and 0 bases respectively, with 13 bases between them. The CDR3 is CASSPHGQATNEKLFF. In DNA form, the CDR3 reads TGTGCCAGCAGCCCTCATGGCCAGGCAACTAATGAAAAACTGTTTTTT.

The rearrangement joins TRBV27 to TRBJ1-5, with TRBD1 matching over 7 bases. After removal of 6 bases from V and 3 bases from J, the junction contained 8 bases not matched to a gene. CDR1 and CDR2 from the germline V gene are MNHEY and SMNVEV (reference sequence). There are 15 residues in the CDR3. The CDR3 DNA reads TGTGCCAGCAGACCTGACAGGGACATCAATCAGCCCCAGCATTTT. Translation: CASRPDRDINQPQHF.

The V and J genes are TRBV6-5 and TRBJ1-1, with 10 bases matching TRBD1. This CDR3 contains 14 residues. Germline V gives CDR1 MNHEY, CDR2 SVGAGI. V shed 4 bases and J 3 bases; nucleotides not matched to a gene: 2. The CDR3 here is CASSWGQGYTEAFF. CDR3 in DNA: TGTGCCAGCAGTTGGGGACAGGGGTACACTGAAGCTTTCTTT.

The chain recombines TRBV4-3 with TRBJ2-3; D possibly matches TRBD1 or TRBD2 (5 bases each). The V and J ends lost 4 bases and 1 base respectively, with 21 bases between them. Germline loops: CDR1 LGHNA, CDR2 YSLEER. The CDR3 is 18 amino acids. CDR3 coding DNA: TGCGCCAGCAGCCCTGCGAGGGCCGGGACGCCAGGCACAGATACGCAGTATTTT. Protein: CASSPARAGTPGTDTQYF.

The chain uses TRBV12-3 or TRBV12-4 and TRBJ1-2; D perhaps matches TRBD1 (5 bases). The germline V and J ends were trimmed by 5 bases and 4 bases, with 14 bases remaining between them. The CDR3 length is 14 residues. The CDR3 coding sequence is TGTGCCAGCAGTGGCCCCGGGACCAGCTATGGCTACACCTTC. Translated, it gives CASSGPGTSYGYTF.

The V gene is TRBV7-9, the J gene TRBJ2-1; D is perhaps TRBD2 (6 bases). The CDR3 is 17 residues long. V was clipped by 2 bases and J by 6 bases, with 20 bases between them. The germline V gene encodes CDR1 SEHNR and CDR2 FQNEAQ (reference sequence). CDR3 loop: CASSLPLEGGTLNEQFF. CDR3 bases: TGTGCCAGCAGCTTACCTCTGGAGGGCGGGACCCTCAATGAGCAGTTCTTC.

The chain has TRBV27 and TRBJ2-2; D ambiguous. Germline V lookup: CDR1 MNHEY, CDR2 SMNVEV (reference sequence). The CDR3 has 12 residues. The germline V and J ends were trimmed by 10 bases and 2 bases, with 8 bases remaining between them. The CDR3 region is CATEDNTGELFF. As DNA, the CDR3 is TGTGCCACCGAGGACAACACCGGGGAGCTGTTTTTT.

The chain employs TRBV27 and TRBJ2-6; 7 nucleotides align to TRBD2. Germline V gives CDR1 MNHEY, CDR2 SMNVEV (reference sequence). The junction had 19 bases not matched to a gene; V was cut back by 8 bases and J by 0 bases. This CDR3 has 20 amino acids. CDR3 in amino acids: CASFSTGGSTNRSGANVLTF. CDR3 nucleotides: TGTGCCAGCTTCTCCACCGGGGGGTCAACCAATCGCTCTGGGGCCAACGTCCTGACTTTC. The whole variable domain, filled in from reference TRBV27 and TRBJ2-6, reads EAQVTQNPRYLITVTGKKLTVTCSQNMNHEYMSWYRQDPGLGLRQIYYSMNVEVTDKGDVPEGYKVSRKEKRNFPLILESPSPNQTSLYFCASFSTGGSTNRSGANVLTFGAGSRLTVL.

The chain is built from TRBV6-5 and TRBJ2-1; perhaps TRBD2 as D (6 bases). This CDR3 has 14 amino acids. V dropped 4 bases and J dropped 2 bases, with 9 bases sitting between them. Germline V gene lookup returns CDR1 MNHEY and CDR2 SVGAGI. DNA of the CDR3: TGTGCCAGCAGTTTGGAGGGACCCTACAATGAGCAGTTCTTC. Translating gives CASSLEGPYNEQFF.

This chain joins TRBV11-1 and TRBJ2-1; no clear D. Per germline, CDR1 SGHAT and CDR2 FQDESV (reference sequence). V lost 3 bases, J lost 7 bases, and 7 bases lay in between. The CDR3 covers 12 residues. The CDR3 bases are TGTGCCAGCAGCTTTAGCCTTAATGAGCAGTTCTTC. Its translation: CASSFSLNEQFF.

This chain joins TRBV9 and TRBJ1-2; weak D call: TRBD1 (6 bases). This CDR3 comprises 12 residues. The germline CDR1 and CDR2 sequences are SGDLS and YYNGEE. Trimming shortened V by 4 bases and J by 7 bases, and 11 bases separated the two germline ends. In DNA, the CDR3 is TGTGCCAGCAGCACCGGGACACTTGGCTACACCTTC. Its protein product is CASSTGTLGYTF.

This clonotype has a single count. The chain has TRBV27 and TRBJ1-6; 8 nucleotides agree with TRBD1. CDR3 length: 13 residues. V gave up 10 bases and J gave up 10 bases; unmatched junction bases: 9. Germline V gene data show CDR1 as MNHEY and CDR2 as SMNVEV (reference sequence). CDR3 amino acids: CATKGTGPSPLHF. CDR3 nucleotide sequence: TGTGCCACCAAGGGGACAGGCCCATCACCCCTCCACTTT.

The chain combines TRBV15 with TRBJ2-4; no clear D gene. Trimming stripped 3 bases from V and 9 bases from J, with 9 bases between. The germline V gene has CDR1 LNHNV and CDR2 YYDKDF (reference sequence). This CDR3 is built from 12 residues. This CDR3 is CATSSVWRIQYF. For the CDR3, the DNA is TGTGCCACCAGCAGTGTGTGGCGCATTCAGTACTTC.

Only one count was recorded for this clonotype. V usage is TRBV12-3 or TRBV12-4 and J usage is TRBJ2-7; D is perhaps TRBD2 (6 bases). Trimming removed 1 base from V and 6 bases from J, with 7 bases in between. The CDR3 spans 12 residues. CDR3 loop: CASSLGRAEQYV. In DNA form, the CDR3 reads TGTGCCAGCAGTTTAGGGAGGGCCGAGCAGTACGTC.

V is TRBV6-5 and J is TRBJ2-7, with a tentative D call TRBD1 (6 bases). Trimming removed 5 bases at V and 6 bases at J, with 14 bases between. From germline, CDR1 is MNHEY and CDR2 SVGAGI. This CDR3 has 13 residues. Here the CDR3 reads CASSEGGQSEQYV. The DNA of the CDR3 is TGTGCCAGCAGTGAAGGGGGACAAAGCGAGCAGTACGTC.

V is TRBV12-3 or TRBV12-4 and J is TRBJ1-2; TRBD1 is a possible D gene (5 bases). Trimming shortened V by 6 bases and J by 3 bases, and 8 bases separated the two germline ends. CDR3 length equals 12 residues. The CDR3 here is CASRGPHYGYTF. In nucleotides, the CDR3 is TGTGCCAGCAGGGGACCGCACTATGGCTACACCTTC.

This rearrangement joins TRBV5-1 to TRBJ2-2; D gene ambiguous. CDR1 is SGHRS, CDR2 YFSETQ, per germline. The ends were cut back, 5 bases at V and 3 bases at J, with 17 bases in the middle. The CDR3 runs to 16 residues. The CDR3 protein is CASRIRTAGYTGELFF. CDR3 in DNA: TGCGCCAGCAGAATCAGGACCGCCGGTTACACCGGGGAGCTGTTTTTT.

This clonotype was observed once. The chain has TRBV24-1 and TRBJ2-2; D unclear. This CDR3 spans 14 amino acids. Germline V lookup: CDR1 KGHDR, CDR2 SFDVKD. Trimming stripped 5 bases from V and 7 bases from J, with 13 bases between. The CDR3 region is CATSAAWGNGELFF. Here the CDR3 DNA reads TGTGCCACCAGTGCCGCGTGGGGAAACGGGGAGCTGTTTTTT.